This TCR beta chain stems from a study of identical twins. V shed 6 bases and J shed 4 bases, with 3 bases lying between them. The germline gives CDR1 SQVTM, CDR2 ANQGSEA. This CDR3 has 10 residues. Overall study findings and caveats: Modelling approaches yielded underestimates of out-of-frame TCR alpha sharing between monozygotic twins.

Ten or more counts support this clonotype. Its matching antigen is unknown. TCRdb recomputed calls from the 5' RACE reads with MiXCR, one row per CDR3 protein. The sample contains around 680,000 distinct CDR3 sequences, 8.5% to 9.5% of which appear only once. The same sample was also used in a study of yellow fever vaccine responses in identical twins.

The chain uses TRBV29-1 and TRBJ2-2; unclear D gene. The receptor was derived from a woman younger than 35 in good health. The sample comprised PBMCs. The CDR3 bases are TGCAGCGTATTCACCGGGGAGCTGTTTTTT. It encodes CSVFTGELFF.